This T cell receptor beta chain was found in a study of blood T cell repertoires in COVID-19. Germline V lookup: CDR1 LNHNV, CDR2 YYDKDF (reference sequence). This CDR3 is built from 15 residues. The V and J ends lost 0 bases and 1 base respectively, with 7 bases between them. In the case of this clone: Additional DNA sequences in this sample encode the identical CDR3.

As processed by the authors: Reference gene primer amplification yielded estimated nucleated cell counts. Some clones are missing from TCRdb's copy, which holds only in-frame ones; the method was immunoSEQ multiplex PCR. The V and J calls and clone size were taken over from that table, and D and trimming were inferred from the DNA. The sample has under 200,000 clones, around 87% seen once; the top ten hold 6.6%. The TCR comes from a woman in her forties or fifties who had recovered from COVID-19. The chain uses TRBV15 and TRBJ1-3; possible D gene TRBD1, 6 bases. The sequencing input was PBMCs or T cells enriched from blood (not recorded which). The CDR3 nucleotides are TGTGCCACCAGCAGAGACAGGGGATCTGGAAACACCATATATTTT. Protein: CATSRDRGSGNTIYF.